The 32 T cell receptor beta chains below all came from one sample that was sequenced in a study of cytomegalovirus exposure and HLA in healthy donors. PCR was performed using 60 Vbeta and 13 Jbeta primers. The assay was immunoSEQ multiplex PCR, and TCRdb's table has in-frame clones only and misses some. The data hold around 120,000 clones, with around three quarters observed a single time. Sequencing used PBMCs. Source of these receptors: a woman aged 35 to 49 in good health and CMV-seronegative.

This clone occurred a few times. The chain recombines TRBV19 with TRBJ1-2; 7 bases fit TRBD1. Germline-derived CDR1 and CDR2 are LNHDA and SQIVND (reference sequence). CDR3 length equals 13 residues. V trimming: 5 bases; J trimming: 8 bases; junction bases outside the gene matches: 8. This chain's CDR3 is CASSATGTDGYTF. The CDR3 region has the DNA TGTGCCAGTAGTGCAACCGGGACAGACGGCTACACCTTC.

This chain links TRBV5-1 with TRBJ2-2; TRBD1 matches at 8 bases. With V trimmed by 2 bases and J by 5 bases, 2 bases remained unmatched. CDR1 is SGHRS, CDR2 YFSETQ, per germline. The CDR3 has 14 residues. CDR3 in DNA: TGCGCCAGCAGCTTAGACAGGGGTACCGGGGAGCTGTTTTTT. Its protein is CASSLDRGTGELFF.

This clone was recorded once. CDR3 in amino acids: CASSPRLGQGTDTQYF. The CDR3 DNA is TGTGCCAGCAGCCCGAGGTTGGGGCAAGGTACAGATACGCAGTATTTT. V is TRBV7-9 and J is TRBJ2-3; a weak D match, TRBD1 (5 bases). V lost 5 bases, J lost 3 bases, and 18 bases lay in between. CDR1 SEHNR and CDR2 FQNEAQ come from the germline V gene (reference sequence). The CDR3 runs to 16 residues.

The J gene is TRBJ2-3, the V gene TRBV28; 7 bases fit TRBD2. The germline V gene encodes CDR1 MDHEN and CDR2 SYDVKM. The V and J ends lost 6 bases and 4 bases, in that order; junction bases with no gene match: 10. This CDR3 has 15 residues. In nucleotides, the CDR3 is TGTGCCAGCAGCCTGGGGGGAGGGCGGGCAGATACGCAGTATTTT. This encodes CASSLGGGRADTQYF.

V gene TRBV9 combines with J gene TRBJ2-3; a weak D match, TRBD1 (6 bases). The CDR3 is 16 amino acids. Deletions cut 0 bases from V and 2 bases from J, with 13 bases between. CDR1 SGDLS and CDR2 YYNGEE come from the germline V gene. CDR3 residues: CASSVAGQSFTDTQYF. CDR3 nucleotide sequence: TGTGCCAGCAGCGTAGCCGGACAGTCCTTCACAGATACGCAGTATTTT.

The rearrangement joins TRBV7-8 to TRBJ1-1; TRBD1 aligns across 8 bases. Germline V gives CDR1 SGHVS, CDR2 FQNEAQ. The CDR3 length is 16 residues. Germline trimming cut 1 base from V and 4 bases from J; bases unmatched to any gene: 8. The CDR3 reads CASSLGRQGASTEAFF. The CDR3 nucleotides are TGTGCCAGCAGCTTAGGGCGGCAGGGGGCAAGCACTGAAGCTTTCTTT. The variable domain in full, with the rest retrieved from reference TRBV7-8 and TRBJ1-1, is GAGVSQSPRYKVAKRGQDVALRCDPISGHVSLFWYQQALGQGPEFLTYFQNEAQLDKSGLPSDRFFAERPEGSVSTLKIQRTQQEDSAVYLCASSLGRQGASTEAFFGQGTRLTVV.

This rearrangement joins TRBV5-5 to TRBJ2-3, with TRBD2 matching over 7 bases. This CDR3 comprises 14 residues. V shed 4 bases and J 2 bases; nucleotides not matched to a gene: 4. Germline V gene lookup returns CDR1 SGHKS and CDR2 YYEKEE (reference sequence). The CDR3 region is CASSRSGNTDTQYF. The CDR3 nucleotides are TGTGCCAGCAGCAGAAGCGGGAACACAGATACGCAGTATTTT.

The genes are TRBV5-1 and TRBJ2-7, with 14 bases aligning to TRBD2. Germline V gives CDR1 SGHRS, CDR2 YFSETQ. The junction had 7 bases not matched to a gene; V was cut back by 1 base and J by 7 bases. The CDR3 has 16 amino acids. Here the CDR3 DNA reads TGCGCCAGCAGCTTGACGACTAGCGGGAGGGCAGGGGAGCAGTACTTC. Its translation: CASSLTTSGRAGEQYF.

This rearrangement joins TRBV28 to TRBJ2-5; perhaps TRBD2 as D (6 bases). The CDR3 has 13 amino acids. Trimming pared 7 bases from V and 5 bases from J, leaving 14 bases between. Germline-derived CDR1 and CDR2 are MDHEN and SYDVKM. The CDR3 sequence: CASKYGGVETQYF. The CDR3 nucleotides read TGTGCCAGCAAATACGGCGGGGTTGAGACCCAGTACTTC. The whole variable domain, remainder taken from reference TRBV28 and TRBJ2-5, is DVKVTQSSRYLVKRTGEKVFLECVQDMDHENMFWYRQDPGLGLRLIYFSYDVKMKEKGDIPEGYSVSREKKERFSLILESASTNQTSMYLCASKYGGVETQYFGPGTRLLVL.

The chain has TRBV9 and TRBJ2-5; TRBD2 matches at 8 bases. Germline CDR1 is SGDLS and CDR2 is YYNGEE. J was trimmed by 2 bases and V by 0 bases; bases with no gene match: 3. CDR3 length: 15 amino acids. CDR3 bases: TGTGCCAGCAGCGTAGGCCCGGGGGGGCAAGAGACCCAGTACTTC. Its protein is CASSVGPGGQETQYF.

As for this clone: A much larger clone sits a single nucleotide away, making a read error possible. The gene calls are TRBV19 and TRBJ2-1, with TRBD1 identical over 7 bases. V lost 4 bases, J lost 6 bases, and 0 bases stayed unmatched. Germline V gene sequence: CDR1 LNHDA, CDR2 SQIVND (reference sequence). CDR3 length: 12 residues. The CDR3 here is CASSTGGNEQFF. The CDR3 region has the DNA TGTGCCAGTAGTACAGGGGGCAATGAGCAGTTCTTC.

The rearrangement links TRBV21-1 to TRBJ2-7; TRBD2, the table's D call, was not compared with the DNA. TRBV21-1 counts as a pseudogene. The CDR3 spans 12 residues. The DNA for the CDR3 is TGTGCCAGCAGCAAAGAAAGGGGGACTAGGATTTTC. This codes for CASSKERGTRIF.

This chain connects TRBV7-8 to TRBJ1-1, with D maybe TRBD1 (6 bases). CDR1 and CDR2 (germline): SGHVS, FQNEAQ. The germline V and J ends were trimmed by 0 bases and 1 base, with 18 bases remaining between them. This CDR3 is 18 amino acids long. The CDR3 sequence: CASSLAGASVGKNTEAFF. CDR3 bases: TGTGCCAGCAGCTTAGCGGGGGCTTCGGTGGGAAAGAACACTGAAGCTTTCTTT.

In DNA form, the CDR3 reads TGTGCCAGCAGCCCCCGGACAGGGCCCCCTCACTACACCTTC. It translates to CASSPRTGPPHYTF. V and J are TRBV6-5 and TRBJ1-2, with 8 positions matching TRBD1. Germline-derived CDR1 and CDR2 are MNHEY and SVGAGI. V was pared by 6 bases and J by 10 bases, with 13 bases of the junction left unmatched. The CDR3 loop spans 14 amino acids.

As regards this clone: An end of the junction differs from the germline gene, which may be a read error. This chain links TRBV29-1 with TRBJ2-3, with D possibly being TRBD2 (7 bases). This CDR3 has 15 amino acids. Germline V gives CDR1 SQVTM, CDR2 ANQGSEA. CDR3 protein: CSARYGGGSTDTQYF. The CDR3 region has the DNA TGCAGCGCCCGATATGGGGGCGGGAGCACGGATACGCAGTATTTT.

The chain couples TRBV28 to TRBJ1-3; no definite D call. The V end was cut by 3 bases, the J end by 0 bases, with 9 bases between. Germline V gene sequence: CDR1 MDHEN, CDR2 SYDVKM. The CDR3 extends over 15 amino acids. The CDR3 loop reads CASSLTPTSGNTIYF. Written as DNA, the CDR3 is TGTGCCAGCAGTTTGACACCTACCTCTGGAAACACCATATATTTT.

This chain connects TRBV7-8 to TRBJ1-1, with 7 bases lining up with TRBD1. Trimming cost V 2 bases and J 8 bases; bases outside gene matches: 8. Per the germline V gene, CDR1 is SGHVS and CDR2 is FQNEAQ. This CDR3 contains 14 residues. CDR3 DNA: TGTGCCAGCAGCTTATCCGCGGTCAGGGGGGAAGCTTTCTTT. It codes for CASSLSAVRGEAFF.

This rearrangement joins TRBV5-1 to TRBJ2-7; no definite D call. Trimming took off 3 bases at V and 6 bases at J, with 13 bases between the two ends. Germline V CDR1 and CDR2: SGHRS, YFSETQ. This CDR3 contains 13 residues. DNA for the CDR3: TGCGCCAGCAGCTCACATGATACAGTCGAGCAGTACTTC. This codes for CASSSHDTVEQYF.

A single count supports this clone. This rearrangement joins TRBV7-8 to TRBJ1-2, with 9 bases lining up with TRBD1. This CDR3 has 16 amino acids. Germline-derived CDR1 and CDR2 are SGHVS and FQNEAQ. The V segment lost 3 bases and the J segment 8 bases; nucleotides outside the gene matches: 13. The CDR3 sequence: CASSLVDRGCINGYTF. In DNA, the CDR3 is TGTGCCAGCAGCTTGGTAGACAGGGGGTGCATTAACGGCTACACCTTC.

This chain links TRBV2 with TRBJ1-5; maybe TRBD1 (6 bases). CDR3 length: 14 residues. Trimming pared 5 bases from V and 2 bases from J, leaving 10 bases between. Germline CDR1 reads SNHLY; CDR2 reads FYNNEI. CDR3 nucleotide sequence: TGTGCCAGCAGTAACAGACAGGGCAATCAGCCCCAGCATTTT. Residues: CASSNRQGNQPQHF. The full variable domain, with the rest looked up from reference TRBV2 and TRBJ1-5, is EPEVTQTPSHQVTQMGQEVILRCVPISNHLYFYWYRQILGQKVEFLVSFYNNEISEKSEIFDDQFSVERPDGSNFTLKIRSTKLEDSAMYFCASSNRQGNQPQHFGDGTRLSIL.

V gene TRBV7-2 combines with J gene TRBJ1-4; D gene unclear. CDR1 and CDR2 (germline): SGHTA, FQGNSA. The V end was cut by 4 bases, the J end by 2 bases, with 11 bases between. This CDR3 spans 15 amino acids. The CDR3 here is CASSSWSGTNEKLFF. The CDR3 DNA reads TGTGCCAGCAGCTCCTGGAGCGGTACTAATGAAAAACTGTTTTTT.

V is TRBV10-1 and J is TRBJ1-1, with D maybe TRBD1 (6 bases). CDR3 length: 13 residues. Trimming shortened V by 5 bases and J by 5 bases, and 12 bases separated the two germline ends. CDR1 and CDR2 (germline): WNHNN, SYGVQD (reference sequence). The chain's CDR3 is CASSSDRRTEAFF. DNA for the CDR3: TGCGCCAGCAGTTCAGACAGGAGGACTGAAGCTTTCTTT.

The rearrangement uses TRBV5-1 and TRBJ1-3, with TRBD1 identical over 8 bases. The CDR3 has 15 amino acids. After removal of 5 bases from V and 3 bases from J, the junction contained 7 bases not matched to a gene. Germline V gene sequence: CDR1 SGHRS, CDR2 YFSETQ. The CDR3 spells CASSSGQGDGNTIYF. CDR3 in DNA: TGCGCCAGCAGTAGTGGACAGGGCGATGGAAACACCATATATTTT.

This clone has a single count. The gene calls are TRBV10-1 and TRBJ1-1, with 7 positions matching TRBD1. The CDR3 extends over 14 amino acids. Looked up from germline, CDR1 is WNHNN and CDR2 is SYGVQD (reference sequence). Trimming at V came to 6 bases and at J to 1 base, leaving 5 bases not matched to a gene. CDR3 sequence (DNA): TGCGCCAGCAGGACAGGGAATGGGAACACTGAAGCTTTCTTT. It is translated as CASRTGNGNTEAFF.

The V and J genes are TRBV4-3 and TRBJ1-6; D gene uncertain. This CDR3 has 13 residues. Germline V gene lookup returns CDR1 LGHNA and CDR2 YSLEER. V lost 0 bases and J lost 11, with 8 bases in between. The CDR3 DNA follows: TGCGCCAGCAGCCAAGATAGCGGGGCACCCCTCCACTTT. Its translation is CASSQDSGAPLHF.

This chain links TRBV5-6 with TRBJ1-2; 9 positions match TRBD1. The germline V gene has CDR1 SGHDT and CDR2 YYEEEE. V gave up 6 bases and J gave up 2 bases; unmatched junction bases: 2. CDR3 length: 13 amino acids. CDR3 residues: CASNRGLNYGYTF. The CDR3 coding sequence is TGTGCCAGCAACAGGGGGCTGAACTATGGCTACACCTTC.

The genes are TRBV7-6 and TRBJ2-3; 10 nucleotides match TRBD1. Germline V gene lookup returns CDR1 SGHVS and CDR2 FNYEAQ. This CDR3 contains 16 residues. V gave up 4 bases and J gave up 7 bases; unmatched junction bases: 11. This chain's CDR3 is CASSSQPGQGINTQYF. The CDR3 DNA is TGTGCCAGCAGCTCGCAGCCGGGACAGGGGATAAATACGCAGTATTTT.

The chain uses TRBV19 and TRBJ1-1; 8 bases map to TRBD1. V lost 5 bases, J lost 5 bases, and 10 bases stayed unmatched. The CDR3 contains 15 residues. Per germline, CDR1 LNHDA and CDR2 SQIVND (reference sequence). The CDR3 nucleotides read TGTGCCAGTAGTGGGGGACAGGAGGCGAGAACTGAAGCTTTCTTT. Encoded protein: CASSGGQEARTEAFF.

The genes are TRBV30 and TRBJ1-4; tentative D call: TRBD1 (6 bases). The CDR3 is made up of 13 amino acids. V was clipped by 3 bases and J by 8 bases, with 13 bases between them. The germline V gene encodes CDR1 GTSNPN and CDR2 SVGIG (reference sequence). The CDR3 DNA follows: TGTGCCTGGAGAACGGCGACAGGAGAAAAACTGTTTTTT. Its translation: CAWRTATGEKLFF.

V usage is TRBV5-1 and J usage is TRBJ2-7, with D maybe TRBD2 (5 bases). V gave up 4 bases and J gave up 0 bases, with 17 bases separating them. The V gene's germline CDR1 is SGHRS and CDR2 YFSETQ. The CDR3 contains 16 residues. Here the CDR3 reads CASSISTQRSSYEQYF. CDR3 DNA sequence: TGCGCCAGCAGCATTTCCACCCAGCGGAGCTCCTACGAGCAGTACTTC.

The chain combines TRBV30 with TRBJ1-1; the D is unclear. From germline, CDR1 is GTSNPN and CDR2 SVGIG (reference sequence). V was shortened by 0 bases and J by 0 bases, with 8 bases between the two germline ends. The CDR3 spans 14 residues. CDR3 nucleotides: TGTGCCTGGAGTGTTGTACACCTGAACACTGAAGCTTTCTTT. Protein product: CAWSVVHLNTEAFF.

V and J are TRBV18 and TRBJ2-7; 9 positions match TRBD2. Germline CDR1 reads KGHSH; CDR2 reads LQKENI. The trim removed 5 bases at V and 3 bases at J, leaving 14 bases unmatched. The CDR3 is made up of 17 amino acids. CDR3 protein: CASSGSSGRHNSYEQYF. The CDR3 coding sequence is TGTGCCAGCTCAGGGTCGAGCGGGAGGCATAATAGCTACGAGCAGTACTTC.